What follows are 7 T cell receptor beta chains derived from one specimen sequenced in a study of shared clonotypes between healthy human individuals (dated by TCRdb to 2020 to 2022). Libraries came from the immunoSEQ multiplex PCR assay. The source is immuneACCESS, and TCRdb retained only in-frame sequences with V and J called. Part of the clones is not carried over; for the studies checked, unresolved V genes explain less than half of this, and the remainder is unexplained. The sample table records some 480,000 clones; 79% of these occur just once. Of the sample, about 12% is held by the ten largest clones. The specimen was PBMCs. These receptors were obtained from a middle-aged woman in good health. Some clones in this sample may be carry-over from other donors' samples.

The chain couples TRBV7-9 to TRBJ2-2; TRBD2 agrees at 11 bases. This CDR3 region has 15 residues. Germline V CDR1 and CDR2: SEHNR, FQNEAQ (reference sequence). Trimming removed 4 bases from V and 6 bases from J; junction bases left unmatched: 4. CDR3 coding DNA: TGTGCCAGCAGCTCACTAGCGGGAGTTGCCGGGGAGCTGTTTTTT. Translation: CASSSLAGVAGELFF.

In its sample, this clone is medium-sized. Other DNA sequences in the sample encode the same CDR3. This chain connects TRBV5-1 to TRBJ2-1, with D perhaps TRBD2 (5 bases). Deletions cut 0 bases from V and 8 bases from J, with 12 bases between. The CDR3 length is 14 residues. Germline assignment: CDR1 SGHRS and CDR2 YFSETQ. CDR3 in DNA: TGCGCCAGCAGCTTGGCCCAGATGCGGGATGAGCAGTTCTTC. Encoded protein: CASSLAQMRDEQFF.

The V gene is TRBV7-2, the J gene TRBJ2-6; a weak D match, TRBD1 (6 bases). The CDR3 is 18 amino acids. V lost 2 bases and J 1 base, leaving 15 bases between the germline ends. Germline V gene sequence: CDR1 SGHTA, CDR2 FQGNSA. The CDR3 bases are TGTGCCAGCAGCTTACTACCTCAGGGGTTATCTGGGGCCAACGTCCTGACTTTC. The encoded protein is CASSLLPQGLSGANVLTF.

The chain carries TRBV30 and TRBJ2-7; 9 bases are a match to TRBD1. The CDR3 sequence is 14 residues long. Germline V gene sequence: CDR1 GTSNPN, CDR2 SVGIG (reference sequence). The J segment lost 3 bases and the V segment lost 4 bases, leaving 7 bases of the junction unmatched. CDR3 DNA sequence: TGTGCCTGGAACTACGACAGGGGGGACTACGAGCAGTACTTC. Amino acids: CAWNYDRGDYEQYF.

This chain joins TRBV29-1 and TRBJ1-3; D is unresolved. This CDR3 has 12 amino acids. The V end was cut by 3 bases, the J end by 5 bases, with 8 bases between. Germline values: CDR1 SQVTM, CDR2 ANQGSEA. The DNA for the CDR3 is TGCAGCGTTGAGTCCCAGAGAAACACCATATATTTT. Residues: CSVESQRNTIYF.

The rearrangement links TRBV28 to TRBJ1-2; a possible D gene is TRBD1 (6 bases). This CDR3 comprises 15 residues. V lost 5 bases and J 4 bases, leaving 17 bases between the germline ends. Per the germline V gene, CDR1 is MDHEN and CDR2 is SYDVKM. The CDR3 reads CASSADSRGAYGYTF. DNA of the CDR3: TGTGCCAGCAGTGCGGACAGTCGGGGGGCCTATGGCTACACCTTC.

The chain uses TRBV28 and TRBJ2-7; D is possibly TRBD2 (6 bases). CDR3 size: 15 residues. V shed 2 bases and J shed 2 bases, with 13 bases lying between them. The germline V gene encodes CDR1 MDHEN and CDR2 SYDVKM. The CDR3 DNA follows: TGTGCCAGCAGTTTAGTGCTAGGGGAGGCCTACGAGCAGTACTTC. This sequence encodes CASSLVLGEAYEQYF.